The clone carrying this T cell receptor (beta chain) appeared a few times. This specimen belongs to a study of T-cell reconstitution after alpha-beta-depleted transplantation in children. Unique molecular identifiers tagged the TCRbeta library. TCRdb ran MiXCR on the PCR reads and lists one entry per CDR3 protein. Here the sample spans about 610,000 distinct CDR3 sequences, over 9.5% being singletons. V was pared by 7 bases and J by 4 bases, with 10 bases between. The CDR3 length is 12 residues. Germline CDR1 reads MDHEN; CDR2 reads SYDVKM. The sequence was collected from a human donor who donated a stem cell graft to a child with acute myeloid leukemia. The sample was PBMCs from the stem cell graft donor, taken from the stem cell graft. V and J are TRBV28 and TRBJ1-2; D not certain. CDR3 coding DNA: TGTGCCAGCAACTCGCCGGTCTATGGCTACACCTTC. Protein: CASNSPVYGYTF.